This T cell receptor beta chain derives from a study of cytomegalovirus exposure and HLA in healthy donors. General study findings and limits: Cytomegalovirus-associated TCR beta chains were listed, numbering 150 to 200.

This CDR3 has 16 amino acids. In germline, CDR1 is LNHDA, CDR2 SQIVND (reference sequence). V was trimmed by 3 bases and J by 6 bases, leaving 18 bases between them. The donors were part of the approximately 120-subject validation cohort, which stood apart from the roughly 670-subject first cohort. A word on this clone: No antigen is known for it.

Method: immunoSEQ multiplex PCR; TCRdb's copy keeps in-frame clones and lacks some. The sample has under 80,000 clones, 94% seen once. The source of this sequence is a young woman in good health and CMV-seronegative. Sequences were obtained from PBMCs. The gene calls are TRBV19 and TRBJ2-1, with D perhaps matching TRBD1 (6 bases). Written as DNA, the CDR3 is TGTGCCAGTAGTATGAGGGACACCAGATTGGTCAATGAGCAGTTCTTC. It encodes CASSMRDTRLVNEQFF.